This T cell receptor (beta chain) was observed in a study of CD8+ T cells in alopecia areata. Treatment in this sample: oral pan-JAK inhibitor, 5-10 mg twice daily. The germline V and J ends were trimmed by 8 bases and 1 base, with 21 bases remaining between them. Per germline, CDR1 SQVTM and CDR2 ANQGSEA. The length of the CDR3 is 15 residues. Study findings and constraints: In blood and scalp, many expanded lesional clones persisted during tofacitinib. As there was one nonresponder, how baseline CD8+ expansion relates to response remains uncertain. Expanded CD8+ clones among the top 100, and scalp clonality, were significantly decreased by tofacitinib. Higher clonality and more expanded CD8+ clones appeared in lesional than normal scalp.

In each case, RNA was isolated and then reverse transcribed into cDNA as the sequencing template. TCRdb keeps only in-frame clones here, not all; method: immunoSEQ multiplex PCR. There are more than 200,000 clones in the sample; more than 55% occur only once, and roughly 1.2% lies in the top ten. Points on this clone: The antigen is unknown.

The sequence was collected from a human donor with alopecia areata. V is TRBV29-1 and J is TRBJ2-7; D gene uncertain. Sequencing was performed on CD4+ T cells sorted from blood, taken at approximately week 42, from a patient treated with tofacitinib. The CDR3 DNA is TGCAGCTTAAAGACTCAACCTAGGCGGTCCTACGAGCAGTACTTC. It codes for CSLKTQPRRSYEQYF.